The rows below give T cell receptor beta chains drawn from one sample of a study of sequential checkpoint blockade in melanoma. Clones were sequenced by immunoSEQ multiplex PCR, and TCRdb holds only the in-frame ones, with some missing. Of over 10,000 clones listed, around 83% are singletons. The sequencing here drew on CD8+ T cells sorted from blood (inferred from file names), taken from a patient given nivolumab and ipilimumab in sequence. The receptor source for this set is a human donor with melanoma. CDR3s include the opening cysteine and the closing phenylalanine or tryptophan. Size is omitted from some rows. Given values are once, few, many or a class for expanded clones.

abundance: few; v_gene: TRBV28; j_gene: TRBJ2-5; CDR3aa: CAVQRGGYQETQYF
abundance: .; v_gene: TRBV6-5; j_gene: TRBJ2-7; CDR3aa: CASSYIYYEQYF
abundance: .; v_gene: TRBV7-9; j_gene: .; CDR3aa: CASSADRGGDEQYF
abundance: few; v_gene: TRBV9; j_gene: TRBJ2-1; CDR3aa: CASSAQSGGYNEQFF
abundance: .; v_gene: TRBV27; j_gene: TRBJ2-3; CDR3aa: CASTTLGGTGLRDTQYF
abundance: .; v_gene: TRBV13; j_gene: TRBJ2-7; CDR3aa: CASSLETDRYEQYF
abundance: .; v_gene: TRBV4-1; j_gene: TRBJ2-5; CDR3aa: CASSQDGISGRQETQNF
abundance: .; v_gene: TRBV4-3; j_gene: TRBJ2-7; CDR3aa: CASSQDATSYEQYF
abundance: .; v_gene: TRBV28; j_gene: TRBJ1-2; CDR3aa: CASSHPRRGPYGYTF
abundance: .; v_gene: TRBV23-1; j_gene: TRBJ2-3; CDR3aa: CASSTVGSGGTDTQYF
abundance: once; v_gene: TRBV9; j_gene: TRBJ2-3; CDR3aa: CASSPRPGTADTQYF
abundance: .; v_gene: TRBV5-1; j_gene: TRBJ2-5; CDR3aa: CASSLYTGTGEETQYF
abundance: .; v_gene: TRBV5-1; j_gene: TRBJ2-5; CDR3aa: CASSLATGGPQETQYF
abundance: .; v_gene: TRBV7-9; j_gene: TRBJ2-7; CDR3aa: CASSLVVSGGHEQYF
abundance: .; v_gene: TRBV9; j_gene: TRBJ2-1; CDR3aa: CASTGQGNSYNEQFF